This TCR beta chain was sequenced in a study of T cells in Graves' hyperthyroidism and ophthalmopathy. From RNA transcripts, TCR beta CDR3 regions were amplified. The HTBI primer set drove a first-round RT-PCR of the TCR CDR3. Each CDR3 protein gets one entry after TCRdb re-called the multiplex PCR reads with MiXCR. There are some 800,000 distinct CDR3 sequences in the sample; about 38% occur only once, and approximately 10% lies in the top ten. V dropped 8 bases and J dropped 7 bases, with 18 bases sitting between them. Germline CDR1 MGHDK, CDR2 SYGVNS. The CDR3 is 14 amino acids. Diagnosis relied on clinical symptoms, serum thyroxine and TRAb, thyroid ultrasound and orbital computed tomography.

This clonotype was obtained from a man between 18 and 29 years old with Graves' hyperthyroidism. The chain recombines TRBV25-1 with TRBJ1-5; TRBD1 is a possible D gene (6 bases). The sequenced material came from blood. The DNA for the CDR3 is TGTGCCAGCTTGGTTCCAGGGGAAGGACAGCCCCAGCATTTT. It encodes CASLVPGEGQPQHF.